The T cell receptor beta chain described here comes from a study of T cell responses to AZD1222 COVID-19 vaccine. Study-level findings and limits: Clonal diversity was possibly underestimated, and the donors were mostly white British, with more females. Baseline serostatus was positive in only 5 to 7 AZD1222 recipients. Spike-specific TCR breadth rose after two AZD1222 doses, and depth rose as well. Vaccine-associated CD4 TCRs ranged over spike, dominating at 160-218 and 743-854.

With regard to this clone: The antigen is unknown.

Germline-derived CDR1 and CDR2 are SGHRS and YFSETQ. This CDR3 has 18 residues. Trimming cost V 2 bases and J 0 bases, with 15 bases left between them. TCRdb keeps only in-frame clones here, not all; method: immunoSEQ multiplex PCR. The sample has approximately 92,000 clones; 65% to 90% are singletons. Sequencing was performed on peripheral blood, taken on day 0 of AZD1222 vaccination. The sequence derives from an adult in good health. The gene calls are TRBV5-1 and TRBJ2-6; tentatively, D is TRBD1 (6 bases). CDR3 in amino acids: CASSLQTGTGSGANVLTF. The CDR3 DNA follows: TGCGCCAGCAGCTTACAGACAGGTACTGGCTCTGGGGCCAACGTCCTGACTTTC.